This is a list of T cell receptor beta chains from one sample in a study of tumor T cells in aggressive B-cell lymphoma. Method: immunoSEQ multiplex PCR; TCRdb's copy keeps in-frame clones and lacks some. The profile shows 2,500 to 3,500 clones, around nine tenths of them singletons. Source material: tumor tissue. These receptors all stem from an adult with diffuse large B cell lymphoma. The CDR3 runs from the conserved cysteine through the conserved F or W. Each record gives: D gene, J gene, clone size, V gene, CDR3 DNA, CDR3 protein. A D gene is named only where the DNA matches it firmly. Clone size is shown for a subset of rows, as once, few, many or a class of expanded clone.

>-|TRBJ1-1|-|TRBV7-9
TGTGCCAGCAGCTTAGCTAAGAACACTGAAGCTTTCTTT
CASSLAKNTEAFF
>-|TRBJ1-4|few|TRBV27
TGTGCCAGCAGGGGGGGGCGATCCAATGAAAAACTGTTTTTT
CASRGGRSNEKLFF
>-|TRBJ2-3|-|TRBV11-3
TGTGCCAGCAGCTTCGGCAGGCTCACAGATACGCAGTATTTT
CASSFGRLTDTQYF
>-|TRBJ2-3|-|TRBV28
TGTGCCAGCAATCCTCAGAACGGGTCGTTGAGGAGGACGCAGTATTTT
CASNPQNGSLRRTQYF
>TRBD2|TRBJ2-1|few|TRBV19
TGTGCCAGTAGGAGACTAGCGGGAACCAATGAGCAGTTCTTC
CASRRLAGTNEQFF
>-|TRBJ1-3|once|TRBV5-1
TGCGCCAGCAGCCACGGGTTGGGGGGTCCCTCTGGAAACACCATATATTTT
CASSHGLGGPSGNTIYF
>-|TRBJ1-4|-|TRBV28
TGTGCCAGCAGTTTATCGGCCGTGGGTGAGGAACTGTTTTTT
CASSLSAVGEELFF
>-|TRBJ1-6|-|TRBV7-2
TGTGCCAGCAGCTTACAGGGATGGAGTTCACCCCTCCACTTT
CASSLQGWSSPLHF
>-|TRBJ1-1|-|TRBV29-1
TGCAGCGTCTGGGACAAAGACACTGAAGCTTTCTTT
CSVWDKDTEAFF
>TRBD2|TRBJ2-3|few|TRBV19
TGTGCCAGTAGTTTACTAGCGGGCCTAACAGATACGCAGTATTTT
CASSLLAGLTDTQYF
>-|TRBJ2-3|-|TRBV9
TGTGCCAGCAGCCCCAACACAGATACGCAGTATTTT
CASSPNTDTQYF
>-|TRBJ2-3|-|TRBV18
TGTGCCAGCTCACCACCCCAGCGTCAGTCTAGCACAGATACGCAGTATTTT
CASSPPQRQSSTDTQYF
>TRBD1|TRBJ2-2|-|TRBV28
TGTGCCAGCAGGGACAGGGGCCGGACCGGGGAGCTGTTTTTT
CASRDRGRTGELFF
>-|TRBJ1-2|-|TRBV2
TGTGCCAGCATCTTTGGACTGAACTATGGCTACACCTTC
CASIFGLNYGYTF
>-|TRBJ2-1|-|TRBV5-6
TGTGCCAGCAGCTTGGTTAGTCAGGTCTCCTACAATGAGCAGTTCTTC
CASSLVSQVSYNEQFF
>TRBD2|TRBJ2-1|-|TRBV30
TGTGCCTGGACCGGGACTAGCGGGAGGGCCTCCTACAATGAGCAGTTCTTC
CAWTGTSGRASYNEQFF
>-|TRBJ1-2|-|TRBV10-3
TGTGCCATCAGTGCTCGAGTCTATGGCTACACCTTC
CAISARVYGYTF
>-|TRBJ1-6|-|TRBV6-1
TGTGCCAGTTCTTCGGCGGGGGTTTATAATTCACCCCTCCACTTT
CASSSAGVYNSPLHF
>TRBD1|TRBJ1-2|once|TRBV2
TGTGCCAGCAGTGAAGGTCCAGGGGGCTATGGCTACACCTTC
CASSEGPGGYGYTF
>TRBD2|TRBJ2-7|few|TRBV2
TGTGCCAGCAGTCGCACTAGCGTTACCGCCTACGAGCAGTACTTC
CASSRTSVTAYEQYF
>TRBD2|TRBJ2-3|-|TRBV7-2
TGTGCCAGCAGCCGAGTCGGGACTAGCGAAGATACGCAGTATTTT
CASSRVGTSEDTQYF
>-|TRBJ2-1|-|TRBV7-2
TGTGCCAGCAGCTTAGCGCGGTGGGAGCAGTTCTTC
CASSLARWEQFF